These T cell receptor beta chains were read from a single sample in a study of blood T cell repertoires in COVID-19. Generated by immunoSEQ multiplex PCR, the TCRdb table keeps only in-frame clones and is missing some. Among about 310,000 clones listed, approximately 86% were seen once. The sample taken for sequencing was peripheral blood. These receptors were taken from a young man with active or convalescent COVID-19. Each CDR3 is given with its conserved first and last residue. D genes are given only for firm matches. Not all rows give a size; the values are once, few, many and, for expanded clones, a class.

j_call d_call v_call clone_size cdr3_nt cdr3_aa
TRBJ1-3 - TRBV15 - TGTGCCACCAGCAGAAGAGCCGGAGGTGGAAACACCATATATTTT CATSRRAGGGNTIYF
TRBJ1-1 - TRBV2 - TGTGCCAATGCGCGGACTGAAGCTTTCTTT CANARTEAFF
TRBJ2-7 TRBD1 TRBV5-1 once TGCGCCAGCAGCTTCGCCAATGACAGGGGAGGCGAGCAGTACTTC CASSFANDRGGEQYF
TRBJ1-2 - TRBV4-1 - TGCGCCAGCAGTGGGGGACTGAACTATGGCTACACCTTC CASSGGLNYGYTF
TRBJ2-2 TRBD2 TRBV18 - TGTGCCAGCTCGTCGGGACTACAAAACACCGGGGAGCTGTTTTTT CASSSGLQNTGELFF
TRBJ2-1 - TRBV11-2 - TGTGCCAGCAGCTTAGAGAGTGGTTGGAATGAGCAGTTCTTC CASSLESGWNEQFF
TRBJ1-1 - TRBV15 once TGTGCCACCAGCAGAGATCCCCTCCTAGGGGTTAACACTGAAGCTTTCTTT CATSRDPLLGVNTEAFF
TRBJ1-5 TRBD1 TRBV15 once TGTGCCACCAGCGCCCGGACGACAGGGTTTCAGCCCCAGCATTTT CATSARTTGFQPQHF
TRBJ2-3 TRBD2 TRBV28 - TGTGCCAGCAGTTCCCCCATGCGGGAGGGGACAGATACGCAGTATTTT CASSSPMREGTDTQYF
TRBJ1-5 - TRBV13 - TGTGCCAGCAGCCACCATCTGGGGGGTCAGCCCCAGCATTTT CASSHHLGGQPQHF
TRBJ2-1 TRBD2 TRBV5-1 - TGCGCCAGCAGCTCCAGACTAGCGGGGACCTACAATGAGCAGTTCTTC CASSSRLAGTYNEQFF
TRBJ1-4 TRBD1 TRBV7-2 - TGTGCCAGCAGCCACGGGACAGCGCGGGAAAAACTGTTTTTT CASSHGTAREKLFF
TRBJ1-1 - TRBV11-2 - TGTGCCAGCAGCTCCGTCAGAGGTACTGAAGCTTTCTTT CASSSVRGTEAFF
TRBJ1-5 - TRBV20-1 - TGCAGTGCAGGGGCGGGAGCCCAGCATTTT CSAGAGAQHF
TRBJ2-7 - TRBV7-3 - TGTGCCAGCAGCTTAAGGCAGGGGACCGAGCAGTACTTC CASSLRQGTEQYF
TRBJ2-1 - TRBV12-3/TRBV12-4 - TGTGCCAGCAGTCCGTCTAGCAGCAATGAGCAGTTCTTC CASSPSSSNEQFF
TRBJ2-1 - TRBV7-9 - TGTGCCAGCAGCAACGAAGAAATGACTGGATACAATGAGCAGTTCTTC CASSNEEMTGYNEQFF
TRBJ2-3 TRBD2 TRBV9 few TGTGCCAGCAGCGGCGGGGGGCTAGCGGGAGGAGCAGATACGCAGTATTTT CASSGGGLAGGADTQYF
TRBJ1-1 - TRBV10-3 - TGTGCCATCAGTGAAACACTAGCTAACACTGAAGCTTTCTTT CAISETLANTEAFF
TRBJ2-7 TRBD1 TRBV7-9 - TGTGCCAGCAGCGAACGGGACAGTGGAACACACGAGCAGTACTTC CASSERDSGTHEQYF
TRBJ2-7 - TRBV7-9 once TGTGCCAGCAGCCAATCCACAGGGTCCTACGAGCAGTACTTC CASSQSTGSYEQYF
TRBJ1-4 TRBD1 TRBV27 once TGTGCCAGCGGAAGGACAGGGGAAAAACTGTTTTTT CASGRTGEKLFF
TRBJ1-3 TRBD1 TRBV7-2 - TGTGCCAGCAGCCCGCCCGGACAGGGTTACACCATATATTTT CASSPPGQGYTIYF
TRBJ2-7 - TRBV11-2 - TGTGCCAGCAGCTACAGCTCCTACGAGCAGTACTTC CASSYSSYEQYF
TRBJ2-1 TRBD2 TRBV27 once TGTGCCAGCAGCTCGGGGGCGGGGGGCTTCAATGAGCAGTTCTTC CASSSGAGGFNEQFF
TRBJ2-4 TRBD1 TRBV6-5 - TGTGCCAGCAGGGTTGGACAGGGCCGGAACATTCAGTACTTC CASRVGQGRNIQYF
TRBJ2-3 - TRBV11-3 - TGTGCCAGCAGCTTAGATATTTGGGACTTCAGAAACACAGATACGCAGTATTTT CASSLDIWDFRNTDTQYF
TRBJ2-7 - TRBV5-1 - TGCGCCAGCAGCTTGGGTGGCGGATCTTCTTACGAGCAGTACTTC CASSLGGGSSYEQYF
TRBJ2-4 TRBD1 TRBV19 - TGTGCCAGTACCTCCCGGACAGGGGGCTTGAACATTCAGTACTTC CASTSRTGGLNIQYF
TRBJ2-1 - TRBV5-6 - TGTGCCAGCAGCTTGGCCTCAGGCTCCTACAATGAGCAGTTCTTC CASSLASGSYNEQFF
TRBJ2-1 - TRBV27 few TGTGCCAGCAGACAGACACAGTACTCCTACAATGAGCAGTTCTTC CASRQTQYSYNEQFF
TRBJ1-1 TRBD1 TRBV24-1 - TGTGCCACCAGTGACCGCACAGGGGCTGAAGCTTTCTTT CATSDRTGAEAFF
TRBJ2-3 TRBD2 TRBV24-1 - TGTGCCACCAGTGATACAAGCTACCTAGCGGGACATAGCACAGATACGCAGTATTTT CATSDTSYLAGHSTDTQYF
TRBJ1-2 TRBD1 TRBV19 - TGTGCCAGTACGGCAGGGGGTTATGGCTACACCTTC CASTAGGYGYTF
TRBJ2-3 TRBD2 TRBV6-1 - TGTGCCAGCAGTGAAGGGACTAGCGGGCCCACAGATACGCAGTATTTT CASSEGTSGPTDTQYF
TRBJ1-2 - TRBV28 - TGTGCCAGCAGCTCCGGACGGGGAAGTGGCTACACCTTC CASSSGRGSGYTF
TRBJ2-7 - TRBV6-5 - TGTGCCAGCAGTTACTCGGAGGAGGGGGCGTACGAGCAGTACTTC CASSYSEEGAYEQYF
TRBJ1-4 - TRBV5-1 - TGCGCCAGCAGCCCTGACCGGGATGGTGGAAAACTGTTTTTT CASSPDRDGGKLFF
TRBJ2-7 - TRBV4-1 - TGCGCCAGCAGCCACGGACAAACTTACGAGCAGTACTTC CASSHGQTYEQYF
TRBJ2-3 TRBD2 TRBV19 - TGTGCCAGTAGCTTAGCGGGGCGATACACAGATACGCAGTATTTT CASSLAGRYTDTQYF
TRBJ2-2 TRBD1 TRBV18 - TGTGCCAGCTCACCACCGAGCAGGGGGCTTCAATCCGGGGAGCTGTTTTTT CASSPPSRGLQSGELFF
TRBJ2-7 - TRBV28 - TGTGCCAGCAGTTTTTCCGGTAGCCGGGCCTACGAGCAGTACTTC CASSFSGSRAYEQYF
TRBJ1-2 TRBD1 TRBV27 - TGTGCCAGCAGTTCACATGTAACAGGGGGCCGGGGCTACACCTTC CASSSHVTGGRGYTF
TRBJ2-1 - TRBV6-6 - TGTGCCAGCAGCCGCGACAGGCTCAATGAGCAGTTCTTC CASSRDRLNEQFF
TRBJ2-2 TRBD2 TRBV4-2 once TGTGCCAGCAGCCAAGGGGCGGGAGCGATCGGGGAGCTGTTTTTT CASSQGAGAIGELFF
TRBJ1-2 - TRBV2 - TGTGCCAGCAATGCACAGCTTCAGGGCTATGGCTACACCTTC CASNAQLQGYGYTF
TRBJ2-7 TRBD1 TRBV29-1 - TGCAGCGTACAGGACAGGGCTCGGTCCTACGAGCAGTACTTC CSVQDRARSYEQYF
TRBJ1-2 TRBD1 TRBV27 - TGTGCCAGCAGTGCCGGGACAGGGTTCGATGGCTACACCTTC CASSAGTGFDGYTF
TRBJ1-6 - TRBV11-2 once TGTGCCACCCACCCCCCCGGGAGCTCCTATAATTCACCCCTCCACTTT CATHPPGSSYNSPLHF
TRBJ1-1 - TRBV5-1 few TGCGCCAGCAGCGGCCGACCTCAGGGGAAGAACACTGAAGCTTTCTTT CASSGRPQGKNTEAFF
TRBJ2-7 - TRBV27 - TGTGCCAGCAGTCTGGGGGGGCCCTACGAGCAGTACTTC CASSLGGPYEQYF
TRBJ2-4 TRBD2 TRBV4-1 - TGCGCCAGCAGCCCCCTCCCGCCTAGCGGGGAGATTGCAAACATTCAGTACTTC CASSPLPPSGEIANIQYF
TRBJ1-2 - TRBV6-2/TRBV6-3 once TGTGCCAGCAGCAATACAATCTACAGGGCGGACTATGGCTACACCTTC CASSNTIYRADYGYTF
TRBJ2-7 TRBD1 TRBV19 - TGTGCCAGTAGTCCCGGGACAGGGGGCGAGTACGAGCAGTACTTC CASSPGTGGEYEQYF
TRBJ2-2 TRBD1 TRBV7-9 - TGTGCCAGCAGCTTAATGGACAGGGGTGCGGGGGAGCTGTTTTTT CASSLMDRGAGELFF
TRBJ2-7 - TRBV29-1 few TGCAGCGTTGCGTTCCAGGGGCGAACCTACGAGCAGTACTTC CSVAFQGRTYEQYF